This entry features one T cell receptor (beta chain) sequence. This entry comes from a study of blood T cell repertoires in COVID-19. Study background: Sources were T cells, B-cell-depleted T cells, or PBMCs; the material itself was cDNA or gDNA.

As handled by the study authors: Researchers report that nucleated cell counts were estimated from reference gene primer amplification. Repertoires were generated with immunoSEQ multiplex PCR, while TCRdb's copy carries only in-frame clones and drops some. V, J and clone size were drawn from that table, and D and trimming were deduced from the DNA. The repertoire holds roughly 500,000 clones, with 85% to 90% as singletons. The Seattle patients joined while their infection was active and were tracked longitudinally afterward. V was shortened by 1 base and J by 6 bases, with 6 bases between the two germline ends. Germline V gene lookup returns CDR1 MNHEY and CDR2 SMNVEV (reference sequence). The CDR3 covers 13 residues.

The specimen sequenced was peripheral blood. This TCR was sampled from a man aged 18 to 29 with COVID-19, enrolled during active disease. The chain recombines TRBV27 with TRBJ2-2; D is undetermined. The CDR3 protein is CASSLYISGELFF. For the CDR3, the DNA is TGTGCCAGCAGTTTATACATATCCGGGGAGCTGTTTTTT.